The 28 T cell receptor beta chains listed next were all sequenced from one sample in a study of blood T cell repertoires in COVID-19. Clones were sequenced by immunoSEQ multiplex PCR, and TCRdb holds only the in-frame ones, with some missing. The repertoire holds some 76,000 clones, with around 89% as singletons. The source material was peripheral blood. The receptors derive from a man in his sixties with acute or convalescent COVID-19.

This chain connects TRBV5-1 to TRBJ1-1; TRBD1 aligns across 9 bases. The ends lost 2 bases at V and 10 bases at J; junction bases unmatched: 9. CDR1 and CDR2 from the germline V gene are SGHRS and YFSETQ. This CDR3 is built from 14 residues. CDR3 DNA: TGCGCCAGCAGCTTTGAACAGGGGGCGGTGGGAGCTTTCTTT. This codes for CASSFEQGAVGAFF.

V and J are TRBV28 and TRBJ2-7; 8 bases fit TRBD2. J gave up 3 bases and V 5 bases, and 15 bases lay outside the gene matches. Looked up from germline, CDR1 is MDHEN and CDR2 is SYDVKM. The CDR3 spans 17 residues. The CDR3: CASSQAGVGQGDYEQYF. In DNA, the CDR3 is TGTGCCAGCAGTCAAGCGGGAGTGGGGCAGGGCGACTACGAGCAGTACTTC.

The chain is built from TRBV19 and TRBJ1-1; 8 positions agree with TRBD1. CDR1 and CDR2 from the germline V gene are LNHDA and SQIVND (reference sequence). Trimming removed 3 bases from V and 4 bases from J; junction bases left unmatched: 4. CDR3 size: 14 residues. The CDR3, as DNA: TGTGCCAGTAGTATCCGGGGACAGGCCACTGAAGCTTTCTTT. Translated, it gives CASSIRGQATEAFF. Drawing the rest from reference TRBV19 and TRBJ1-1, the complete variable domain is DGGITQSPKYLFRKEGQNVTLSCEQNLNHDAMYWYRQDPGQGLRLIYYSQIVNDFQKGDIAEGYSVSREKKESFPLTVTSAQKNPTAFYLCASSIRGQATEAFFGQGTRLTVV.

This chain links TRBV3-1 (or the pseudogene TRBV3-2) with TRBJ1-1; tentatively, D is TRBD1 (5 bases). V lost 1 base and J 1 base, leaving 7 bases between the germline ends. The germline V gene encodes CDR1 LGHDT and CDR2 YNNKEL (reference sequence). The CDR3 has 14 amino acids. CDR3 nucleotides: TGTGCCAGCAGCCAAGGGGGCGGGAACACTGAAGCTTTCTTT. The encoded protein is CASSQGGGNTEAFF.

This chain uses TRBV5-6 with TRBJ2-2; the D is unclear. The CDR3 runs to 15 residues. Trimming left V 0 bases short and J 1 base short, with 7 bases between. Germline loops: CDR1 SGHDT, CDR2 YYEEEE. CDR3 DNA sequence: TGTGCCAGCAGCTTGGAATACGGGAACACCGGGGAGCTGTTTTTT. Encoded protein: CASSLEYGNTGELFF.

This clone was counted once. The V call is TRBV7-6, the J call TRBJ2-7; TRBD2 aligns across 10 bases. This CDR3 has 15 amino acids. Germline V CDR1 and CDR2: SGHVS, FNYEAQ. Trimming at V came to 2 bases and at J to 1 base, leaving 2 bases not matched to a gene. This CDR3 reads CASSLLAGVSYEQYF. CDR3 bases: TGTGCCAGCAGCTTACTAGCGGGGGTATCCTACGAGCAGTACTTC.

CDR3 sequence (DNA): TGCGCCAGCAGCTTGGCAGGGTTTAACACTGAAGCTTTCTTT. Amino acid sequence: CASSLAGFNTEAFF. V usage is TRBV5-1 and J usage is TRBJ1-1, with a possible D match to TRBD1 (5 bases). V was trimmed by 0 bases and J by 2 bases, leaving 8 bases between them. The CDR3 consists of 14 residues. The germline V gene encodes CDR1 SGHRS and CDR2 YFSETQ.

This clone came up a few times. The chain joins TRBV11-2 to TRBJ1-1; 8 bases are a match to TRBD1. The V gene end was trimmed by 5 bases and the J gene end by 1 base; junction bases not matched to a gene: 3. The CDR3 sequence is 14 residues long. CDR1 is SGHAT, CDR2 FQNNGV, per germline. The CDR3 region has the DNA TGTGCCAGCAGCCGGACAGGGACGAACACTGAAGCTTTCTTT. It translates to CASSRTGTNTEAFF.

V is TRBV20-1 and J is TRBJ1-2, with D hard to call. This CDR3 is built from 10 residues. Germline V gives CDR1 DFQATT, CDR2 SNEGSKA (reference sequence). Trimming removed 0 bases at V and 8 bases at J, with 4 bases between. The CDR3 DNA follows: TGCAGTGCTAGAGATACAGGCTACACCTTC. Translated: CSARDTGYTF.

CDR3 coding DNA: TGTGCCAGCTTACAGGGGAGTCGCACTGAAGCTTTCTTT. The encoded protein is CASLQGSRTEAFF. The rearrangement uses TRBV18 and TRBJ1-1; 7 nucleotides agree with TRBD1. The germline gives CDR1 KGHSH, CDR2 LQKENI. This CDR3 has 13 residues. V was pared by 7 bases and J by 4 bases, with 6 bases of the junction left unmatched.

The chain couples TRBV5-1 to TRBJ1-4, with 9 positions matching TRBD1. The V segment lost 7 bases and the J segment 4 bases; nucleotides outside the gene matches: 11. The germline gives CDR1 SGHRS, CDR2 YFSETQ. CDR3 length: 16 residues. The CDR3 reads CASSLSGTGNNEKLFF. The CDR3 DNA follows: TGCGCCAGCTCCCTGTCTGGGACAGGGAATAATGAAAAACTGTTTTTT.

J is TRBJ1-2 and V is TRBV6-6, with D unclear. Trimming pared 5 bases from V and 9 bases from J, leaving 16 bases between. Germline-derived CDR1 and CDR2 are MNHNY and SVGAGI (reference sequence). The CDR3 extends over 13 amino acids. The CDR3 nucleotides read TGTGCCAGCAGTCCCGGAAAGGAGTATAGCTACACCTTC. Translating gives CASSPGKEYSYTF.

The chain's CDR3 is CASSLRTAETQYF. The CDR3 nucleotides read TGTGCCAGCAGCTTGAGGACAGCAGAGACCCAGTACTTC. V is TRBV9 and J is TRBJ2-5, with a possible D match to TRBD1 (6 bases). V was clipped by 4 bases and J by 4 bases, with 11 bases between them. CDR1 and CDR2 from the germline V gene are SGDLS and YYNGEE. This CDR3 spans 13 amino acids.

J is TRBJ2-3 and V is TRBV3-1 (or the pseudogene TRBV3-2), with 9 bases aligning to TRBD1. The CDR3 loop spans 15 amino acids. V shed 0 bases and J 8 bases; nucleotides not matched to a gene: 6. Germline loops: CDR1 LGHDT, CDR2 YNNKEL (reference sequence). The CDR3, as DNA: TGTGCCAGCAGCCAAGAACAGGGGGCGATTTCTACGCAGTATTTT. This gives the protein CASSQEQGAISTQYF.

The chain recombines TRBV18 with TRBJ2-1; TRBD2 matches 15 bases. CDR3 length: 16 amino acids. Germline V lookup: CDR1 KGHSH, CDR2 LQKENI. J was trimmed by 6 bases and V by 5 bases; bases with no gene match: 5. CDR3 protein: CASSSPGLAGGNEQFF. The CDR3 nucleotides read TGTGCCAGCTCATCGCCGGGACTAGCGGGAGGCAATGAGCAGTTCTTC.

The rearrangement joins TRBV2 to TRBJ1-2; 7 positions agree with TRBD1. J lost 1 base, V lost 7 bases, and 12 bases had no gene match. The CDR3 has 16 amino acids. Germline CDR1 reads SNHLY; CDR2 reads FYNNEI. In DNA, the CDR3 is TGTGCCAGCACTGCCATCCGGGACAGCTTTAACTATGGCTACACCTTC. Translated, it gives CASTAIRDSFNYGYTF.

This chain's CDR3 is CASSWTGGMGGELFF. The CDR3 region has the DNA TGCGCCAGCAGCTGGACAGGGGGCATGGGCGGGGAGCTGTTTTTT. The rearrangement joins TRBV5-1 to TRBJ2-2; 11 bases are a match to TRBD1. The trim removed 3 bases at V and 7 bases at J, leaving 5 bases unmatched. Germline V gives CDR1 SGHRS, CDR2 YFSETQ. The CDR3 extends over 15 amino acids. Full variable domain (missing parts from reference TRBV5-1 and TRBJ2-2): KAGVTQTPRYLIKTRGQQVTLSCSPISGHRSVSWYQQTPGQGLQFLFEYFSETQRNKGNFPGRFSGRQFSNSRSEMNVSTLELGDSALYLCASSWTGGMGGELFFGEGSRLTVL.

This chain's CDR3 is CASSLTSTPNTGELFF. CDR3 coding DNA: TGTGCCAGCAGCTTAACGTCGACTCCCAACACCGGGGAGCTGTTTTTT. The V call is TRBV7-3, the J call TRBJ2-2; D call uncertain. Germline CDR1 is SGHTA and CDR2 is FQGTGA. V was shortened by 0 bases and J by 2 bases, with 10 bases between the two germline ends. The CDR3 has 16 amino acids.

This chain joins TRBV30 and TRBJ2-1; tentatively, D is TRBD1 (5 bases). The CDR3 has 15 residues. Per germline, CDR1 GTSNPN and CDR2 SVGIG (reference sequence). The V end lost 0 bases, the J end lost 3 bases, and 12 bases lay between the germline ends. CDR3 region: CAWSVGLQVYNEQFF. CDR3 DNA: TGTGCCTGGAGTGTGGGGCTACAGGTCTACAATGAGCAGTTCTTC.

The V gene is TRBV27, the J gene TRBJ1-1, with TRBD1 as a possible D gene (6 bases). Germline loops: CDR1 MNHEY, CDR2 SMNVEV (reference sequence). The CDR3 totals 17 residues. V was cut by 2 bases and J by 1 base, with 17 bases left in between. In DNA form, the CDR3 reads TGTGCCAGCAGTTTAACTACACCGACAGGTGGGAACACTGAAGCTTTCTTT. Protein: CASSLTTPTGGNTEAFF.

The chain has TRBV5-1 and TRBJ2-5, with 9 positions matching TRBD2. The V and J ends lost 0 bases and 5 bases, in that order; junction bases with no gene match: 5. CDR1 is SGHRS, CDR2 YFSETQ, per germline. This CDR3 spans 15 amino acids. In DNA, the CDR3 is TGCGCCAGCAGCTTGGCAGGTGCGGGGGGGGAGACCCAGTACTTC. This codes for CASSLAGAGGETQYF.

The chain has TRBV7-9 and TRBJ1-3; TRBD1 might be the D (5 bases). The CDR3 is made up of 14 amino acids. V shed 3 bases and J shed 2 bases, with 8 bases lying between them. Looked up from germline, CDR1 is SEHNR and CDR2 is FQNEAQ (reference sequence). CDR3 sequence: CASSFGAPGNTIYF. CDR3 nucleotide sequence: TGTGCCAGCAGCTTTGGGGCTCCTGGAAACACCATATATTTT.

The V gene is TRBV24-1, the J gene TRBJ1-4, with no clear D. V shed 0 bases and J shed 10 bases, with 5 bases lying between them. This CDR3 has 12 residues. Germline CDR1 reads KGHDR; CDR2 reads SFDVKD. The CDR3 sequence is CATSDLTGKLFF. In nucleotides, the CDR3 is TGTGCCACCAGTGATTTGACTGGAAAACTGTTTTTT.

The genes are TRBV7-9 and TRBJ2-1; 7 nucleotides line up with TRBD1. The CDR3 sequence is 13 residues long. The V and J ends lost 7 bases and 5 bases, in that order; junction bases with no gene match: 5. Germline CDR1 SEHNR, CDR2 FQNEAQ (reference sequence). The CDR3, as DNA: TGTGCCAGCATCCCAGGGGGAGACAATGAGCAGTTCTTC. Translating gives CASIPGGDNEQFF.

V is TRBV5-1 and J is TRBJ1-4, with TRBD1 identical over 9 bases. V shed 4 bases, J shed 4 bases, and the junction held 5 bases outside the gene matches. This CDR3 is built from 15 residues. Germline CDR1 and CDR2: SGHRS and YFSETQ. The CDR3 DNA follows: TGCGCCAGCAGCATCGACAGGGGGGATAATGAAAAACTGTTTTTT. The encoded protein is CASSIDRGDNEKLFF.

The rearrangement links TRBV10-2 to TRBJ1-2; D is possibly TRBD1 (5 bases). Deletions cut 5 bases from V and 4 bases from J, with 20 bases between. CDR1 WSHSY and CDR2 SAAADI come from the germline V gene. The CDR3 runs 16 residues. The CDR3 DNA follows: TGCGCCAGCAGTCCCGATCGATCGGGCAGGGTCTATGGCTACACCTTC. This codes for CASSPDRSGRVYGYTF.

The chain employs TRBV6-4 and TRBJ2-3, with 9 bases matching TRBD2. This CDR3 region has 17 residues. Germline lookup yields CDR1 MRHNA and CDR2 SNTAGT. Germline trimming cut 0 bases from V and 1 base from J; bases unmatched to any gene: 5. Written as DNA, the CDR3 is TGTGCCAGCAGTGACTCTGGTAGCGGGGGTGGCACAGATACGCAGTATTTT. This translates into CASSDSGSGGGTDTQYF.

The CDR3 reads CASSPVTGHHGYTF. In DNA form, the CDR3 reads TGTGCCAGCAGCCCCGTGACAGGGCACCATGGCTACACCTTC. The V call is TRBV9, the J call TRBJ1-2; TRBD1 matches at 7 bases. Per germline, CDR1 SGDLS and CDR2 YYNGEE. The CDR3 contains 14 residues. Trimming cost V 4 bases and J 6 bases; bases outside gene matches: 9.